This T cell receptor beta chain was captured in a study of blood T cell repertoires in COVID-19. The CDR3 runs to 15 residues. Germline V lookup: CDR1 MNHEY, CDR2 SVGEGT. V lost 6 bases and J 0 bases, leaving 15 bases between the germline ends. Cohorts were determined from participant-reported clinical history. Original processing methods: Quantification of nucleated cells was approximated via reference gene primer amplification. Assay: immunoSEQ multiplex PCR; the TCRdb copy retains only in-frame clones and omits some. V and J calls and clone size follow that table, whereas D and trimming were derived from the DNA. The sample contains hundreds of thousands of clones, 88% of which appear only once.

The clonotype was recovered from a woman aged 25 to 39 who had recovered from COVID-19. Sequenced input: PBMCs or T cells enriched from blood (not recorded which). V is TRBV6-2 or TRBV6-3 and J is TRBJ2-7; no reliable D call. CDR3 amino acids: CASSYPARSSYEQYF. The CDR3, as DNA: TGTGCCAGCAGCTATCCCGCCAGAAGCTCCTACGAGCAGTACTTC.